What follows are 24 T cell receptor beta chains derived from one specimen sequenced in a study of blood T cell repertoires in COVID-19. Sequencing used immunoSEQ multiplex PCR; TCRdb keeps in-frame clones, though not all of them. Of 99,000 or so clones in the sample, 75% to 85% are singletons; the top ten hold more than 4.5%. The sample consisted of peripheral blood. These TCRs come from a man between 60 and 75 years old with acute or convalescent COVID-19.

The chain couples TRBV23-1 to TRBJ2-6; no firm D call. TRBV23-1 falls under the ORF class, with uncertain function. The CDR3 sequence is 19 residues long. Trimming shortened V by 0 bases and J by 0 bases, and 15 bases separated the two germline ends. The DNA of the CDR3 is TGCGCCAGCAGTCAATCCCCCGGCGGCAAAACCTCTGGGGCCAACGTCCTGACTTTC. Amino acid sequence: CASSQSPGGKTSGANVLTF.

This chain links TRBV10-1 with TRBJ1-2; TRBD1 matches at 8 bases. CDR3 length: 13 amino acids. The germline V gene encodes CDR1 WNHNN and CDR2 SYGVQD (reference sequence). V shed 3 bases and J 4 bases; nucleotides not matched to a gene: 1. CDR3 DNA sequence: TGCGCCAGCAGTGATGGACAGGGCTATGGCTACACCTTC. This translates into CASSDGQGYGYTF.

The chain combines TRBV7-9 with TRBJ1-2, with a weak D call TRBD1 (5 bases). V was pared by 5 bases and J by 4 bases, with 17 bases between. The germline V gene encodes CDR1 SEHNR and CDR2 FQNEAQ (reference sequence). CDR3 length equals 15 residues. CDR3 protein: CASSLSMGGVYGYTF. The CDR3 region has the DNA TGTGCCAGCAGCCTATCAATGGGGGGTGTCTATGGCTACACCTTC. Drawing the rest from reference TRBV7-9 and TRBJ1-2, the complete variable domain is DTGVSQNPRHKITKRGQNVTFRCDPISEHNRLYWYRQTLGQGPEFLTYFQNEAQLEKSRLLSDRFSAERPKGSFSTLEIQRTEQGDSAMYLCASSLSMGGVYGYTFGSGTRLTVV.

The table lists this clone with a count of one. The gene calls are TRBV3-1 (or the pseudogene TRBV3-2) and TRBJ2-1; TRBD1 matches 11 bases. V was clipped by 3 bases and J by 7 bases; unmatched bases: 8. Germline assignment: CDR1 LGHDT and CDR2 YNNKEL (reference sequence). CDR3 length: 16 residues. The CDR3 nucleotides read TGTGCCAGCAGCCAGTGGGGGACAGGGGGTCAAAATGAGCAGTTCTTC. Its translation: CASSQWGTGGQNEQFF.

The chain uses TRBV29-1 and TRBJ1-3, with TRBD1 matching over 7 bases. The trim removed 7 bases at V and 0 bases at J, leaving 6 bases unmatched. This CDR3 contains 14 residues. Germline values: CDR1 SQVTM, CDR2 ANQGSEA. The CDR3 nucleotides read TGCAGCGGCAGAAGACAGGGCTCTGGAAACACCATATATTTT. Its translation: CSGRRQGSGNTIYF.

The V and J genes are TRBV19 and TRBJ2-1; 8 bases map to TRBD2. Germline-derived CDR1 and CDR2 are LNHDA and SQIVND (reference sequence). After removal of 5 bases from V and 5 bases from J, the junction contained 5 bases not matched to a gene. This CDR3 spans 14 amino acids. The CDR3 spells CASSPSGRNNEQFF. CDR3 bases: TGTGCCAGTAGTCCTAGCGGGCGCAACAATGAGCAGTTCTTC.

This clone was detected a few times. The chain combines TRBV30 with TRBJ1-2; possible D gene TRBD1, 6 bases. CDR3 length: 15 amino acids. V lost 0 bases, J lost 5 bases, and 16 bases lay in between. CDR1 and CDR2 (germline): GTSNPN, SVGIG (reference sequence). In DNA, the CDR3 is TGTGCCTGGAGTGTAAATCGGTTCCAGGGGTATGGCTACACCTTC. Encoded protein: CAWSVNRFQGYGYTF.

V usage is TRBV11-2 and J usage is TRBJ2-3; D is possibly TRBD2 (6 bases). Germline values: CDR1 SGHAT, CDR2 FQNNGV. The CDR3 consists of 14 residues. V lost 4 bases to trimming and J lost 4 bases, with 12 bases between them. This CDR3 reads CASSSGLIPDTQYF. For the CDR3, the DNA is TGTGCCAGCAGCTCGGGACTGATCCCAGATACGCAGTATTTT.

The gene calls are TRBV7-9 and TRBJ1-3; 7 nucleotides line up with TRBD1. There are 12 residues in the CDR3. V lost 5 bases, J lost 7 bases, and 2 bases stayed unmatched. Germline V gene sequence: CDR1 SEHNR, CDR2 FQNEAQ (reference sequence). CDR3 protein: CASSVTGNTIYF. CDR3 DNA sequence: TGTGCCAGCAGCGTGACAGGGAACACCATATATTTT.

The J gene is TRBJ2-6, the V gene TRBV7-2, with D hard to call. CDR3 length equals 15 residues. CDR1 is SGHTA, CDR2 FQGNSA, per germline. With 3 bases removed from V and 3 bases from J, the gap between germline ends came to 9 bases. CDR3 sequence (DNA): TGTGCCAGCAGCTTCCAGGAAGGTGGGGCCAACGTCCTGACTTTC. Its translation is CASSFQEGGANVLTF.

This clone was recorded many times. This chain connects TRBV10-1 to TRBJ2-3; 10 bases agree with TRBD2. CDR1 is WNHNN, CDR2 SYGVQD, per germline (reference sequence). This CDR3 has 17 amino acids. V trimming: 11 bases; J trimming: 6 bases; junction bases outside the gene matches: 20. The DNA of the CDR3 is TGCGCCCGTCCCGCGGACCTAGCGGGAGTGTGTGGGGATACGCAGTATTTT. Translated, it gives CARPADLAGVCGDTQYF.

The V call is TRBV30, the J call TRBJ1-1, with D possibly matching TRBD1 (5 bases). Trimming took 3 bases from V and 0 from J, leaving 11 bases between them. This CDR3 region has 14 residues. In germline, CDR1 is GTSNPN, CDR2 SVGIG (reference sequence). In nucleotides, the CDR3 is TGTGCCTGGAGCCCTCAGGGCATGAACACTGAAGCTTTCTTT. Protein: CAWSPQGMNTEAFF. The complete variable domain, with remaining parts taken from reference TRBV30 and TRBJ1-1, reads SQTIHQWPATLVQPVGSPLSLECTVEGTSNPNLYWYRQAAGRGLQLLFYSVGIGQISSEVPQNLSASRPQDRQFILSSKKLLLSDSGFYLCAWSPQGMNTEAFFGQGTRLTVV.

This clone is a singleton in its sample. This chain connects TRBV5-6 to TRBJ2-5; tentatively, D is TRBD2 (5 bases). V lost 3 bases to trimming and J lost 5 bases, with 5 bases between them. The V gene's germline CDR1 is SGHDT and CDR2 YYEEEE. This CDR3 has 11 amino acids. In DNA, the CDR3 is TGTGCCAGCAGCTGGAGGGAGACCCAGTACTTC. Its protein product is CASSWRETQYF.

The chain couples TRBV18 to TRBJ2-5; D uncertain. This CDR3 region has 11 residues. The V and J ends lost 2 bases and 5 bases respectively, with 3 bases between them. The germline V gene has CDR1 KGHSH and CDR2 LQKENI. This CDR3 is CASSPSETQYF. CDR3 DNA: TGTGCCAGCTCACCAAGCGAGACCCAGTACTTC.

This clone was detected only a few times. This chain connects TRBV5-4 to TRBJ2-3; D perhaps matches TRBD2 (5 bases). Trimming left V 0 bases short and J 0 bases short, with 8 bases between. Germline CDR1 is SGHNT and CDR2 is YYREEE (reference sequence). CDR3 length: 15 amino acids. The CDR3, as DNA: TGTGCCAGCAGCTTGGGGCCTAGCAGCACAGATACGCAGTATTTT. This gives the protein CASSLGPSSTDTQYF.

The rearrangement links TRBV4-1 to TRBJ1-1; tentatively, D is TRBD1 (6 bases). Between the trimmed V and J ends, which lost 0 bases and 4 bases, there was a span of 18 bases. This CDR3 contains 17 residues. Germline CDR1 reads MGHRA; CDR2 reads YSYEKL. The DNA for the CDR3 is TGCGCCAGCAGCCAAGAAAACAGGGTTTTTCGTCCCACTGAAGCTTTCTTT. Translated: CASSQENRVFRPTEAFF.

V is TRBV29-1 and J is TRBJ2-1; 11 bases align to TRBD1. V shed 4 bases and J 8 bases; nucleotides not matched to a gene: 10. Per the germline V gene, CDR1 is SQVTM and CDR2 is ANQGSEA. The CDR3 is made up of 15 amino acids. The CDR3 DNA is TGCAGCGTTGTAGGGACAGGGGGTGGATTGGATGAGCAGTTCTTC. The encoded protein is CSVVGTGGGLDEQFF.

This chain uses TRBV7-9 with TRBJ1-1; 7 bases map to TRBD1. Germline lookup yields CDR1 SEHNR and CDR2 FQNEAQ (reference sequence). V shed 5 bases, J shed 5 bases, and the junction held 11 bases outside the gene matches. The CDR3 loop spans 15 amino acids. The CDR3 DNA sequence: TGTGCCAGCAGCCAACAGGGGACTGGGGGGACTGAAGCTTTCTTT. It encodes CASSQQGTGGTEAFF.

The V and J genes are TRBV2 and TRBJ2-2, with a tentative D call TRBD1 (6 bases). V lost 4 bases and J lost 6, with 12 bases in between. CDR1 is SNHLY, CDR2 FYNNEI, per germline. The CDR3 loop spans 14 amino acids. CDR3 loop: CASSVGNRAGELFF. CDR3 nucleotide sequence: TGTGCCAGCAGTGTAGGGAACAGGGCCGGGGAGCTGTTTTTT.

The chain combines TRBV6-2 or TRBV6-3 with TRBJ2-1, with 8 bases fitting TRBD1. V gave up 0 bases and J gave up 9 bases; unmatched junction bases: 7. The CDR3 consists of 15 residues. The V gene's germline CDR1 is MNHEY and CDR2 SVGEGT. The CDR3 DNA is TGTGCCAGCAGTTACTCTCAGGGGGCAAGGGCTGAGCAGTTCTTC. This gives the protein CASSYSQGARAEQFF.

The genes are TRBV2 and TRBJ2-7; D is unclear. The CDR3 runs 13 residues. V was shortened by 3 bases and J by 3 bases, with 9 bases between the two germline ends. CDR1 and CDR2 (germline): SNHLY, FYNNEI. As DNA, the CDR3 is TGTGCCAGCAGTGAGCGGATTATCTACGAGCAGTACTTC. Its translation: CASSERIIYEQYF.

This sequence joins TRBV3-1 (or the pseudogene TRBV3-2) and TRBJ2-7, with 7 bases matching TRBD2. Germline CDR1 and CDR2: LGHDT and YNNKEL (reference sequence). Unmatched junction bases numbered 8, after V lost 6 bases and J lost 0 bases. This CDR3 has 15 amino acids. The CDR3 loop is CASSRGLESSYEQYF. CDR3 bases: TGTGCCAGCAGTCGCGGACTAGAGAGCTCCTACGAGCAGTACTTC.

V gene TRBV4-3 combines with J gene TRBJ2-5, with 11 bases lining up with TRBD1. Losses at the gene ends were 4 bases for V and 5 bases for J; bases not matched to a gene: 0. CDR1 is LGHNA and CDR2 is YSLEER in the germline V gene. The CDR3 extends over 13 amino acids. The CDR3 loop is CASSRDRGETQYF. CDR3 nucleotide sequence: TGCGCCAGCAGCCGGGACAGGGGGGAGACCCAGTACTTC.

This chain uses TRBV3-1 (or the pseudogene TRBV3-2) with TRBJ1-2; the D is unclear. V gave up 4 bases and J gave up 4 bases, with 16 bases separating them. There are 15 residues in the CDR3. Per the germline V gene, CDR1 is LGHDT and CDR2 is YNNKEL (reference sequence). The CDR3 DNA reads as TGTGCCAGCAGCCCTGCAAGAGAGGGTTTCTATGGCTACACCTTC. Amino acids: CASSPAREGFYGYTF.